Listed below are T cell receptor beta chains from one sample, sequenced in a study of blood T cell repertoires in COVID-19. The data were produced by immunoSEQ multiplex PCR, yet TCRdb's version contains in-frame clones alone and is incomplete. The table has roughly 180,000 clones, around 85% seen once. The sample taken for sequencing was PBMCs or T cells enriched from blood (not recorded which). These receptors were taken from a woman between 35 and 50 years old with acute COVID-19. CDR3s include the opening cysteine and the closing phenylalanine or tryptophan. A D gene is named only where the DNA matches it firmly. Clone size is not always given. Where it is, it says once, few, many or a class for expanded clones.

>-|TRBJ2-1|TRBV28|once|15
CASSLWGPTSNEQFF
TGTGCCAGCAGCCTTTGGGGCCCAACCTCGAATGAGCAGTTCTTC
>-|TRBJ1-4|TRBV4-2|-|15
CASSQDPGIREKLFF
TGTGCCAGCAGCCAAGATCCAGGTATCCGTGAAAAACTGTTTTTT
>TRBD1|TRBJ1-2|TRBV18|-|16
CASSGTGTGDSYGYTF
TGTGCCAGCTCAGGAACCGGGACAGGCGATTCCTATGGCTACACCTTC
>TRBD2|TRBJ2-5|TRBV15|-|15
CATSLGLASQETQYF
TGTGCCACCAGCCTGGGACTAGCTTCTCAAGAGACCCAGTACTTC
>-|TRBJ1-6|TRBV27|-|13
CASSWGGTSPLHF
TGTGCCAGCAGTTGGGGGGGTACATCACCCCTCCACTTT
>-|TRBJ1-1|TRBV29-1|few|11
CSAHQRTEAFF
TGCAGCGCTCACCAGAGGACTGAAGCTTTCTTT
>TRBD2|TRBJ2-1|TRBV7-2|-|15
CASSFGTSTYNEQFF
TGTGCCAGCAGCTTCGGGACTAGCACTTACAATGAGCAGTTCTTC
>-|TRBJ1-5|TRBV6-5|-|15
CASSIRWFSDQPQHF
TGTGCCAGCAGTATTAGGTGGTTCAGCGATCAGCCCCAGCATTTT
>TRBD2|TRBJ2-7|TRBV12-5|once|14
CASGFGGRVDEQYF
TGTGCTAGTGGTTTCGGCGGGAGGGTCGACGAGCAGTACTTC
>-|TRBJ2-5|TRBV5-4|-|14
CASSPGPSGETQYF
TGTGCCAGCAGCCCGGGTCCTTCCGGGGAGACCCAGTACTTC
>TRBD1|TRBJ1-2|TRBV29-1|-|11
CSGTGGQGYTF
TGCAGCGGGACAGGGGGCCAGGGCTACACCTTC
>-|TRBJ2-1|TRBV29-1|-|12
CSVGRRNNEQFF
TGCAGCGTTGGCCGGAGGAACAATGAGCAGTTCTTC
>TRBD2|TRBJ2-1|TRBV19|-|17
CASSIGGGRSQYNEQFF
TGTGCCAGTAGTATAGGCGGCGGGAGATCACAATACAATGAGCAGTTCTTC
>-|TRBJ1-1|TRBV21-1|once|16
CASSKRGIWMNTEAFF
TGTGCCAGCAGCAAAAGGGGTATCTGGATGAACACTGAAGCTTTCTTT
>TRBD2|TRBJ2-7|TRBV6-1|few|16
CASSEATTSGRYEQYF
TGTGCCAGCAGTGAAGCGACCACTAGCGGGAGGTACGAGCAGTACTTC
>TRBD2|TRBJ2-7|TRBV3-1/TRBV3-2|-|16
CASSQAGGSGTYEQYF
TGTGCCAGCAGCCAAGCTGGTGGTAGCGGGACCTACGAGCAGTACTTC
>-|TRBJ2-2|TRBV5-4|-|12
CASSLPAGELFF
TGTGCCAGCAGCCTCCCCGCCGGGGAGCTGTTTTTT
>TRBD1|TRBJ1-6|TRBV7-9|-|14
CASSLRQGGSPLHF
TGTGCCAGCAGCTTGCGACAGGGGGGTTCACCCCTCCACTTT
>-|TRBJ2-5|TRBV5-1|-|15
CASSLVSVPQETQYF
TGCGCCAGCAGCTTGGTCAGTGTTCCTCAAGAGACCCAGTACTTC
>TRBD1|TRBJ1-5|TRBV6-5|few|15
CASKGQGGGNQPQHF
TGTGCCAGCAAAGGACAGGGAGGAGGCAATCAGCCCCAGCATTTT
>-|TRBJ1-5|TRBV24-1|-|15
CATSDSRGAWQPQHF
TGTGCCACCAGTGATTCCCGGGGGGCTTGGCAGCCCCAGCATTTT
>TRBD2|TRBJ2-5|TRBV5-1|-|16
CASRSPVSGIQETQYF
TGCGCCAGCAGAAGTCCCGTGAGCGGGATACAAGAGACCCAGTACTTC
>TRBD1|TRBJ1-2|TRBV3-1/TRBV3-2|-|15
CASSPWDSKYAGYTF
TGTGCCAGCAGCCCTTGGGACAGTAAATATGCAGGCTACACCTTC
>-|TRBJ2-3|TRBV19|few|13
CASRTGGTDTQYF
TGTGCCTCCCGAACGGGGGGCACAGATACGCAGTATTTT
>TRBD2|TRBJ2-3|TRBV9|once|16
CASSVVASGYTDTQYF
TGTGCCAGCAGCGTAGTTGCTAGCGGATACACAGATACGCAGTATTTT
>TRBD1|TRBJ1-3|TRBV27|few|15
CASKARQGTGNTIYF
TGTGCCAGCAAAGCGCGACAGGGAACAGGAAACACCATATATTTT
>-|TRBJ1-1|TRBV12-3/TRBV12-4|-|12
CASRLTGLAAFF
TGTGCCAGCAGGTTAACAGGGTTGGCAGCTTTCTTT
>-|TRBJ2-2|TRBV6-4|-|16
CASSEQPGAQTGELFF
TGTGCCAGCAGTGAACAGCCGGGAGCGCAAACCGGGGAGCTGTTTTTT
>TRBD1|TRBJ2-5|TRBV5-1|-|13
CASSWDREGTQYF
TGCGCCAGCAGCTGGGACAGGGAGGGGACCCAGTACTTC
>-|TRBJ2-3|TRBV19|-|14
CASRETSSADTQYF
TGTGCCAGTAGAGAGACTTCGAGCGCAGATACGCAGTATTTT
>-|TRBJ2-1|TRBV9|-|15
CASSPSAALAHEQFF
TGTGCCAGCAGCCCATCAGCGGCCCTGGCCCATGAGCAGTTCTTC
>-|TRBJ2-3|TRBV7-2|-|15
CASSQVGGGTDTQYF
TGTGCCAGCAGCCAGGTGGGAGGAGGAACAGATACGCAGTATTTT
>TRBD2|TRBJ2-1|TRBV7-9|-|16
CASSKAGLATYNEQFF
TGTGCCAGCAGCAAAGCGGGACTAGCGACCTACAATGAGCAGTTCTTC
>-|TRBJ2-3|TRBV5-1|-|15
CASSGGTGSTDTQYF
TGCGCCAGCAGCGGAGGGACTGGCAGCACAGATACGCAGTATTTT
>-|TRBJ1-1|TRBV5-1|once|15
CASSLAGGVKTEAFF
TGCGCCAGCAGCTTGGCCGGGGGGGTCAAGACTGAAGCTTTCTTT
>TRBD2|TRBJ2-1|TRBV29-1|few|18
CSVARGDSGRSRRHEQFF
TGCAGCGTTGCAAGGGGGGATAGCGGGAGGTCCAGACGGCATGAGCAGTTCTTC
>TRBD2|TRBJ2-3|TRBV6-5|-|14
CASSPRGRGDTQYF
TGTGCCAGCAGCCCCCGCGGGAGGGGAGATACGCAGTATTTT
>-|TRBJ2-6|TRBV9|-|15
CASSGFYSGANVLTF
TGTGCCAGCAGCGGATTTTACTCCGGGGCCAACGTCCTGACTTTC
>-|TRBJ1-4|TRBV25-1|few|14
CASSELRTDEKLFF
TGTGCCAGCAGTGAATTAAGGACAGATGAAAAACTGTTTTTT
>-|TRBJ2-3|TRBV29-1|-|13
CSASVTSTDTQYF
TGCAGCGCTAGCGTAACTAGCACAGATACGCAGTATTTT
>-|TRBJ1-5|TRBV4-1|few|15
CASSQEGGRNQPQHF
TGCGCCAGCAGCCAAGAAGGCGGGCGCAACCAGCCCCAGCATTTT
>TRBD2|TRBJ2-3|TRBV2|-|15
CASSTGLAGTDTQYF
TGTGCCAGCAGTACCGGACTAGCGGGCACAGATACGCAGTATTTT
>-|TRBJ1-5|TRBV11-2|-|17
CASSPMGGPDSNQPQHF
TGTGCCAGCAGCCCCATGGGGGGTCCAGATAGCAATCAGCCCCAGCATTTT
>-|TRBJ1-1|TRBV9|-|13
CASSVKGGTEAFF
TGTGCCAGCAGCGTAAAAGGGGGCACTGAAGCTTTCTTT
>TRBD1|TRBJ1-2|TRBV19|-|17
CASSISTGTGAGYGYTF
TGTGCCAGTAGTATATCTACCGGGACAGGGGCGGGCTATGGCTACACCTTC
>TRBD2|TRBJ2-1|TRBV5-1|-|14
CASSLGLALNEQFF
TGCGCCAGCAGCTTGGGACTAGCCCTAAATGAGCAGTTCTTC
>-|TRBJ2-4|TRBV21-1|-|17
CASSKAGQEGAKDIQYF
TGTGCCAGCAGCAAAGCCGGACAGGAGGGGGCCAAGGACATTCAGTACTTC
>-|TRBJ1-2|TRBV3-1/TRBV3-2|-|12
CASSQSVVGYTF
TGTGCCAGCAGCCAGAGCGTGGTTGGCTACACCTTC
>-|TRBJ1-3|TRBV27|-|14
CASSPRGAGNTIYF
TGTGCCAGCAGTCCCCGGGGAGCTGGAAACACCATATATTTT
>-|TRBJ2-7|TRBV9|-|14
CASSVDESSYEQYF
TGTGCCAGCAGCGTAGACGAGAGCTCCTACGAGCAGTACTTC
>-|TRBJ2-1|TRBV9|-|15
CASSVVSDWDNEQFF
TGTGCCAGCAGCGTTGTGAGCGATTGGGACAATGAGCAGTTCTTC
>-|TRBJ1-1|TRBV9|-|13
CASSVLVNTEAFF
TGTGCCAGCAGCGTCCTAGTGAACACTGAAGCTTTCTTT